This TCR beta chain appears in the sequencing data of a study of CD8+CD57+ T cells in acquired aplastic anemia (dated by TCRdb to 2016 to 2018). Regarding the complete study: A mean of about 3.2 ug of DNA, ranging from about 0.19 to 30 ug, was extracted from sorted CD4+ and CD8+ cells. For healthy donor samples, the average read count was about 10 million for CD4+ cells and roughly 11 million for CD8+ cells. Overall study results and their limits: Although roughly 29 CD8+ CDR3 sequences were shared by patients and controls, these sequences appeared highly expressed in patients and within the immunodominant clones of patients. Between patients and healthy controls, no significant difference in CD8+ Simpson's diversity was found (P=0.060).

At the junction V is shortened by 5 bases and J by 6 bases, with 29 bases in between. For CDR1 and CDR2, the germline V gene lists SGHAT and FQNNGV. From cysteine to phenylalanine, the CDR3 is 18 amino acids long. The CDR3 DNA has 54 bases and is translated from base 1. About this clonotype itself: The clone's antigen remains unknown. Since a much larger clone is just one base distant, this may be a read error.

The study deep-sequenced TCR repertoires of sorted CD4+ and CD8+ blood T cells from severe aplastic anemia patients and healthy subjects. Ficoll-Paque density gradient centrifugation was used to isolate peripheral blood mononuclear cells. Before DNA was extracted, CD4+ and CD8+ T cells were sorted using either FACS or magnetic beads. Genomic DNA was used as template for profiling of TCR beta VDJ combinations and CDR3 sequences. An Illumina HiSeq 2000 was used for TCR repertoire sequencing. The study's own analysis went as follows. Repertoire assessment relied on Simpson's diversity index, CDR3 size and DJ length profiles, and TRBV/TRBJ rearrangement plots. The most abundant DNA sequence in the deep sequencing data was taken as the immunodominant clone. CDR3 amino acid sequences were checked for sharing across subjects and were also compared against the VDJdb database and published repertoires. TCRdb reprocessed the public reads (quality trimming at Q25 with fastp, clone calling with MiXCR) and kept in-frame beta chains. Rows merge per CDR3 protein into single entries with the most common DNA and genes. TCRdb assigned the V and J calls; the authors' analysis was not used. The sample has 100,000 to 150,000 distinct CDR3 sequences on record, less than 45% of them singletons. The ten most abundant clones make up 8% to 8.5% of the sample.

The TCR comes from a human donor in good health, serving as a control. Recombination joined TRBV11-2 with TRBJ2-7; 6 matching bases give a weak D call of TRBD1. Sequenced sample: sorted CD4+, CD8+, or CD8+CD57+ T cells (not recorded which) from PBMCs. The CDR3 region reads CASSHSGGPRQVQTEQYF. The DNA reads TGTGCCAGCAGCCACTCAGGAGGCCCAAGACAGGTCCAGACCGAGCAGTACTTC.